The 22 T cell receptor beta chains reported below all come from one sample, sequenced in a study of cytomegalovirus exposure and HLA in healthy donors. The PCR was carried out with 60 Vbeta primers and 13 Jbeta primers. Clones were read by immunoSEQ multiplex PCR, and TCRdb kept only the in-frame ones, dropping some. The sample carries 200,000 to 250,000 clones, about three quarters recorded once. Sample: PBMCs. These receptors came from a middle-aged man in good health and CMV-seronegative.

The genes are TRBV7-2 and TRBJ1-1; D is undetermined. Germline assignment: CDR1 SGHTA and CDR2 FQGNSA. The CDR3 sequence is 14 residues long. V lost 5 bases to trimming and J lost 4 bases, with 14 bases between them. The CDR3 region has the DNA TGTGCCAGCAGCCGCGAAAACTCCCTCACTGAAGCTTTCTTT. This encodes CASSRENSLTEAFF.

The chain recombines TRBV4-1 with TRBJ1-2; TRBD1 aligns across 8 bases. There are 14 residues in the CDR3. J gave up 3 bases and V 5 bases, and 5 bases lay outside the gene matches. Germline lookup yields CDR1 MGHRA and CDR2 YSYEKL. The CDR3 sequence is CASSNRTGHYGYTF. The CDR3, as DNA: TGCGCCAGCAGCAACCGGACAGGGCACTATGGCTACACCTTC.

The V gene is TRBV2, the J gene TRBJ2-1; 15 positions match TRBD2. This CDR3 contains 18 residues. The V segment lost 5 bases and the J segment 4 bases; nucleotides outside the gene matches: 9. CDR1 SNHLY and CDR2 FYNNEI come from the germline V gene. The CDR3 protein is CASSRGLAGGPYYNEQFF. The CDR3 nucleotides are TGTGCCAGCAGTCGCGGACTAGCGGGAGGGCCTTATTACAATGAGCAGTTCTTC.

This sequence joins TRBV15 and TRBJ1-5; D is unclear. V was pared by 0 bases and J by 4 bases, with 10 bases between. The germline gives CDR1 LNHNV, CDR2 YYDKDF (reference sequence). CDR3 length: 15 amino acids. CDR3 loop: CATSRDKQLNQPQHF. CDR3 in DNA: TGTGCCACCAGCAGAGATAAACAGTTAAATCAGCCCCAGCATTTT.

The chain joins TRBV7-9 to TRBJ2-1, with D perhaps matching TRBD2 (5 bases). Trimming removed 4 bases at V and 9 bases at J, with 10 bases between. CDR1 and CDR2 (germline): SEHNR, FQNEAQ (reference sequence). The CDR3 sequence is 12 residues long. The CDR3 region is CASSYLEGEQFF. The CDR3 coding sequence is TGTGCCAGCAGCTACCTAGAGGGTGAGCAGTTCTTC.

The chain couples TRBV6-1 to TRBJ2-7, with TRBD1 matching over 9 bases. The trim removed 6 bases at V and 7 bases at J, leaving 7 bases unmatched. Germline lookup yields CDR1 MNHNS and CDR2 SASEGT. CDR3 length equals 13 residues. The CDR3 sequence is CASRRTGALEQYF. In DNA form, the CDR3 reads TGTGCCAGCAGGAGGACAGGGGCCTTGGAGCAGTACTTC.

J is TRBJ2-7 and V is TRBV15; 8 bases match TRBD2. CDR1 and CDR2 from the germline V gene are LNHNV and YYDKDF (reference sequence). This CDR3 spans 11 amino acids. Losses at the gene ends were 8 bases for V and 3 bases for J; bases not matched to a gene: 0. This CDR3 is CATRGGYEQYF. Here the CDR3 DNA reads TGTGCCACCCGGGGGGGCTACGAGCAGTACTTC.

This chain links TRBV19 with TRBJ2-3, with 8 bases aligning to TRBD1. In germline, CDR1 is LNHDA, CDR2 SQIVND (reference sequence). The CDR3 totals 15 residues. Trimming at V came to 5 bases and at J to 2 bases, leaving 6 bases not matched to a gene. This chain's CDR3 is CASSHGQGHTDTQYF. Written as DNA, the CDR3 is TGTGCCAGTAGTCACGGACAGGGACACACAGATACGCAGTATTTT.

V and J are TRBV28 and TRBJ2-1, with D unclear. V lost 6 bases, J lost 7 bases, and 4 bases lay in between. The CDR3 runs to 10 residues. Germline CDR1 and CDR2: MDHEN and SYDVKM. CDR3 sequence (DNA): TGTGCCAGCAGCCTAAATGAGCAGTTCTTC. It specifies CASSLNEQFF.

This rearrangement joins TRBV2 to TRBJ2-7; D is perhaps TRBD2 (5 bases). Trimming took off 5 bases at V and 5 bases at J, with 10 bases between the two ends. Germline V gene sequence: CDR1 SNHLY, CDR2 FYNNEI. The length of the CDR3 is 12 residues. CDR3 DNA sequence: TGTGCCAGCAGTCGGGGTCGGAACGAGCAGTACTTC. Its translation is CASSRGRNEQYF.

V usage is TRBV2 and J usage is TRBJ1-1; 9 bases agree with TRBD1. This CDR3 is built from 14 residues. Germline CDR1 is SNHLY and CDR2 is FYNNEI. V gave up 6 bases and J gave up 8 bases; unmatched junction bases: 10. Here the CDR3 DNA reads TGTGCCAGCAGGCCTGGCCAGGACAGGGGAGAAGCTTTCTTT. Translation: CASRPGQDRGEAFF.

This clone occurred once. Germline is not matched at one junction end, which may reflect a read error. The chain uses TRBV4-1 and TRBJ2-1; 7 bases match TRBD2. CDR1 MGHRA and CDR2 YSYEKL come from the germline V gene. The CDR3 spans 18 residues. The CDR3 sequence is CASGQDGRERSLYNEQFF. As DNA, the CDR3 is TGCGCCAGCGGCCAAGATGGGAGGGAGCGTTCTCTTTACAATGAGCAGTTCTTC.

This rearrangement joins TRBV4-3 to TRBJ2-3; TRBD2 matches at 8 bases. Per germline, CDR1 LGHNA and CDR2 YSLEER. The CDR3 extends over 17 amino acids. J was trimmed by 2 bases and V by 2 bases; bases with no gene match: 9. CDR3: CASSQFVSGGDTDTQYF. The CDR3 DNA reads as TGCGCCAGCAGCCAATTCGTCAGCGGGGGAGACACAGATACGCAGTATTTT.

The sample holds many counts of this clone. This chain connects TRBV6-1 to TRBJ2-7, with TRBD2 matching 14 bases. V dropped 3 bases and J dropped 4; count of bases not matched to a gene: 2. The CDR3 length is 15 residues. CDR1 and CDR2 from the germline V gene are MNHNS and SASEGT. The CDR3 loop is CASSEGLAGVYEQYF. In DNA form, the CDR3 reads TGTGCCAGCAGTGAGGGACTAGCGGGAGTTTACGAGCAGTACTTC.

The V and J genes are TRBV9 and TRBJ2-7; D is perhaps TRBD1 (6 bases). Germline V gene sequence: CDR1 SGDLS, CDR2 YYNGEE. CDR3 length: 13 residues. The ends were cut back, 4 bases at V and 2 bases at J, with 10 bases in the middle. The CDR3 protein is CASSPTGTYEQYF. The CDR3 DNA is TGTGCCAGCAGCCCGACAGGTACCTACGAGCAGTACTTC.

The gene calls are TRBV25-1 and TRBJ1-1; 7 bases line up with TRBD1. The trim removed 1 base at V and 5 bases at J, leaving 7 bases unmatched. The CDR3 consists of 15 residues. Germline assignment: CDR1 MGHDK and CDR2 SYGVNS. CDR3 coding DNA: TGTGCCAGCAGTGAATGGTCAGGGGGATTTACTGAAGCTTTCTTT. Protein product: CASSEWSGGFTEAFF.

V is TRBV12-2 and J is TRBJ2-2; the table's D call of TRBD2 was not tested on the DNA. TRBV12-2 is a recognized pseudogene. This CDR3 has 15 amino acids. The CDR3 coding sequence is TGTGCAAGTCGCTTCCCACTAGCTTTCACCGGGGAGCTGTTTTTT. Its translation: CASRFPLAFTGELFF.

Only one count was recorded for this clone. This rearrangement joins TRBV6-1 to TRBJ2-1; 9 bases line up with TRBD1. Germline trimming cut 11 bases from V and 2 bases from J; bases unmatched to any gene: 7. The CDR3 is 14 amino acids. CDR1 is MNHNS and CDR2 is SASEGT in the germline V gene. The DNA of the CDR3 is TGTGCCGGATCACAGGGGGCCCCCTACAATGAGCAGTTCTTC. This sequence encodes CAGSQGAPYNEQFF.

To note about this clone: The sample contains more than one DNA sequence encoding this CDR3. V gene TRBV5-1 combines with J gene TRBJ1-4; TRBD1 matches 10 bases. CDR1 is SGHRS and CDR2 is YFSETQ in the germline V gene. With 3 bases clipped from V and 8 bases from J, the junction kept 4 bases outside the gene matches. The CDR3 totals 14 residues. CDR3 nucleotides: TGCGCCAGCAGCTCAGGACAGGGGGTCGAAAAACTGTTTTTT. It codes for CASSSGQGVEKLFF.

This clone was picked up a small number of times. The rearrangement uses TRBV5-4 and TRBJ2-7, with D hard to call. The CDR3 sequence is 13 residues long. Trimming removed 2 bases at V and 0 bases at J, with 6 bases between. Looked up from germline, CDR1 is SGHNT and CDR2 is YYREEE (reference sequence). The CDR3 bases are TGTGCCAGCAGCTTACAGCTCTCCTACGAGCAGTACTTC. Its protein is CASSLQLSYEQYF.

The CDR3 is CASSPNTETQYF. CDR3 DNA sequence: TGTGCCAGCAGCCCAAACACGGAGACCCAGTACTTC. This chain joins TRBV11-3 and TRBJ2-5; D gene unclear. V gave up 5 bases and J gave up 5 bases, with 9 bases separating them. In germline, CDR1 is SGHNT, CDR2 YENEEA. This CDR3 comprises 12 residues.

This clone has at least ten counts. This chain's CDR3 is CASSFEGVGTEAFF. The CDR3 DNA is TGTGCCAGCAGCTTTGAAGGGGTTGGCACTGAAGCTTTCTTT. This chain connects TRBV7-9 to TRBJ1-1, with a tentative D call TRBD1 (5 bases). Trimming pared 3 bases from V and 4 bases from J, leaving 12 bases between. The CDR3 has 14 residues. Germline V gene lookup returns CDR1 SEHNR and CDR2 FQNEAQ (reference sequence).